These 11 T cell receptor beta chains were all obtained from the same sample, sequenced in a study of blood T cell repertoires in COVID-19. Sequenced by immunoSEQ multiplex PCR; TCRdb stores in-frame clones only, minus some. The sample holds around 100,000 clones; over 65% are singletons and the top ten take around 12%. Sequencing used peripheral blood. All receptors derive from a human donor in a cohort sampled during active COVID-19.

This CDR3 is CATMGHQQTQYF. The CDR3 DNA follows: TGTGCCACAATGGGCCACCAGCAGACCCAGTACTTC. The chain links TRBV6-5 to TRBJ2-5; no definite D call. Germline CDR1 MNHEY, CDR2 SVGAGI. Trimming shortened V by 10 bases and J by 6 bases, and 15 bases separated the two germline ends. CDR3 length: 12 amino acids.

J is TRBJ2-3 and V is TRBV7-2, with D possibly TRBD2 on 7 matching bases. The CDR3 is 16 residues long. From germline, CDR1 is SGHTA and CDR2 FQGNSA. The germline V and J ends were trimmed by 1 base and 1 base, with 12 bases remaining between them. CDR3 bases: TGTGCCAGCAGCTTAGTATGGGGGGGGCGCACAGATACGCAGTATTTT. This codes for CASSLVWGGRTDTQYF.

This clone was counted between two and nine times. The V and J genes are TRBV6-2 or TRBV6-3 and TRBJ1-1; 8 bases are a match to TRBD1. The CDR3 runs 15 residues. Germline lookup yields CDR1 MNHEY and CDR2 SVGEGT. The ends lost 6 bases at V and 3 bases at J; junction bases unmatched: 9. CDR3 in amino acids: CASSPAGTGYTEAFF. The CDR3 nucleotides are TGTGCCAGCAGCCCGGCCGGGACAGGCTACACTGAAGCTTTCTTT.

The count of this clone is one. V is TRBV3-1 (or the pseudogene TRBV3-2) and J is TRBJ1-1; tentatively, D is TRBD1 (6 bases). V lost 4 bases and J 1 base, leaving 13 bases between the germline ends. This CDR3 has 15 amino acids. CDR1 and CDR2 from the germline V gene are LGHDT and YNNKEL (reference sequence). Here the CDR3 reads CASSRVHRANTEAFF. For the CDR3, the DNA is TGTGCCAGCAGCCGAGTCCACAGGGCGAACACTGAAGCTTTCTTT.

The chain combines TRBV3-1 (or the pseudogene TRBV3-2) with TRBJ2-5, with a weak D call TRBD2 (6 bases). The germline V gene has CDR1 LGHDT and CDR2 YNNKEL (reference sequence). This CDR3 is built from 15 residues. Trimming took 5 bases from V and 2 from J, leaving 15 bases between them. CDR3 DNA: TGTGCCAGCAGCTTGGTAGCGGCCCCACAAGAGACCCAGTACTTC. Translation: CASSLVAAPQETQYF.

This clone was observed a handful of times. The V gene is TRBV5-1, the J gene TRBJ2-3; TRBD1 aligns across 7 bases. This CDR3 comprises 15 residues. Germline CDR1 reads SGHRS; CDR2 reads YFSETQ. J lost 0 bases, V lost 5 bases, and 6 bases had no gene match. This chain's CDR3 is CASRREGQSTDTQYF. The CDR3 bases are TGCGCCAGCAGACGCGAGGGACAGAGCACAGATACGCAGTATTTT.

This rearrangement joins TRBV14 to TRBJ1-1; D ambiguous. Trimming removed 7 bases at V and 6 bases at J, with 3 bases between. The CDR3 totals 9 residues. Germline V gene lookup returns CDR1 SGHDN and CDR2 FVKESK. The CDR3 spells CASKPEAFF. The CDR3 DNA reads as TGTGCCAGCAAGCCTGAAGCTTTCTTT.

The chain carries TRBV7-9 and TRBJ2-6, with 8 bases that match TRBD1. V gave up 3 bases and J gave up 1 base; unmatched junction bases: 5. From germline, CDR1 is SEHNR and CDR2 FQNEAQ (reference sequence). The CDR3 contains 17 residues. The CDR3 protein is CASSLGWTGSGANVLTF. CDR3 DNA sequence: TGTGCCAGCAGCTTGGGCTGGACAGGGTCTGGGGCCAACGTCCTGACTTTC.

The V and J genes are TRBV11-2 and TRBJ2-1, with 9 bases that match TRBD2. Germline CDR1 is SGHAT and CDR2 is FQNNGV. This CDR3 comprises 14 residues. J gave up 5 bases and V 1 base, and 0 bases lay outside the gene matches. CDR3 in amino acids: CASSLGTSDNEQFF. CDR3 in DNA: TGTGCCAGCAGCTTAGGGACTAGCGACAATGAGCAGTTCTTC.

The chain uses TRBV5-1 and TRBJ2-6; 10 bases match TRBD1. This CDR3 comprises 17 residues. Germline V gene data show CDR1 as SGHRS and CDR2 as YFSETQ. J lost 4 bases, V lost 2 bases, and 6 bases had no gene match. CDR3 DNA sequence: TGCGCCAGCAGCTTCCGGGACAGGGGAGCGGGGGCCAACGTCCTGACTTTC. This gives the protein CASSFRDRGAGANVLTF.

The V call is TRBV19, the J call TRBJ1-2, with a weak D call TRBD1 (5 bases). Germline V gene lookup returns CDR1 LNHDA and CDR2 SQIVND (reference sequence). The germline V and J ends were trimmed by 4 bases and 5 bases, with 17 bases remaining between them. This CDR3 is built from 15 residues. The DNA of the CDR3 is TGTGCCAGTAGTACCGGACAAATCAAGAGTTATGGCTACACCTTC. This sequence encodes CASSTGQIKSYGYTF.